One and the same sample provided the 26 T cell receptor beta chains below, sequenced in a study of blood T cell repertoires in COVID-19. Profiling relied on immunoSEQ multiplex PCR, and the TCRdb table lists in-frame clones only, not all of them. In the table there are a few hundred thousand clones, about nine tenths of which are singletons. The material sequenced was PBMCs or T cells enriched from blood (not recorded which). These receptors all stem from a woman aged 45-60 years in a cohort exposed to, infected with or recovered from COVID-19 (not recorded which).

The chain carries TRBV4-3 and TRBJ1-6; D is unresolved. The CDR3 consists of 17 residues. Germline CDR1 is LGHNA and CDR2 is YSLEER. Trimming pared 0 bases from V and 9 bases from J, leaving 18 bases between. This chain's CDR3 is CASSQDQYSGTGSPLHF. The CDR3 DNA follows: TGCGCCAGCAGCCAAGATCAGTATTCGGGAACGGGTTCACCCCTCCACTTT.

The gene calls are TRBV18 and TRBJ2-2; 9 nucleotides agree with TRBD2. Trimming cost V 6 bases and J 4 bases; bases outside gene matches: 6. The CDR3 is 15 residues long. From germline, CDR1 is KGHSH and CDR2 LQKENI. The CDR3 coding sequence is TGTGCCAGCTCCCCAGGACTAGCGAGCACCGGGGAGCTGTTTTTT. It is translated as CASSPGLASTGELFF.

J is TRBJ1-1 and V is TRBV15, with 7 bases matching TRBD1. This CDR3 is 14 amino acids long. J was trimmed by 4 bases and V by 3 bases; bases with no gene match: 5. Germline V gene data show CDR1 as LNHNV and CDR2 as YYDKDF (reference sequence). The CDR3 sequence is CATSSSDRATEAFF. In nucleotides, the CDR3 is TGTGCCACCAGCAGCTCTGACAGGGCCACTGAAGCTTTCTTT.

This clone was recorded many times. The rearrangement joins TRBV6-1 to TRBJ1-4; 12 bases map to TRBD1. Germline-derived CDR1 and CDR2 are MNHNS and SASEGT. The CDR3 contains 15 residues. The ends lost 1 base at V and 7 bases at J; junction bases unmatched: 1. Written as DNA, the CDR3 is TGTGCCAGCAGTGAAGGGGGACAGGGGGCTGAAAAACTGTTTTTT. Its protein product is CASSEGGQGAEKLFF.

The chain is built from TRBV6-6 and TRBJ2-3; TRBD2 agrees at 8 bases. The CDR3 is 14 amino acids. The V segment lost 6 bases and the J segment 6 bases; nucleotides outside the gene matches: 8. In germline, CDR1 is MNHNY, CDR2 SVGAGI (reference sequence). This CDR3 is CASSQTGGPDTQYF. CDR3 coding DNA: TGTGCCAGCAGCCAAACGGGGGGGCCTGATACGCAGTATTTT.

This chain links TRBV5-6 with TRBJ1-2, with 8 nucleotides matching TRBD1. With 1 base clipped from V and 0 bases from J, the junction kept 8 bases outside the gene matches. Germline V CDR1 and CDR2: SGHDT, YYEEEE. The CDR3 runs to 17 residues. The CDR3: CASSLFRDRWSNYGYTF. CDR3 bases: TGTGCCAGCAGCTTGTTCCGGGACAGGTGGTCTAACTATGGCTACACCTTC.

The chain links TRBV19 to TRBJ2-2; D not certain. V was pared by 8 bases and J by 3 bases, with 4 bases between. Germline V CDR1 and CDR2: LNHDA, SQIVND (reference sequence). The CDR3 is made up of 11 amino acids. CDR3 in amino acids: CASSYTGELFF. Here the CDR3 DNA reads TGTGCCAGTTCGTACACCGGGGAGCTGTTTTTT.

The J gene is TRBJ1-4, the V gene TRBV7-2; D call uncertain. The CDR3 covers 13 residues. With 4 bases removed from V and 7 bases from J, the gap between germline ends came to 10 bases. The germline V gene encodes CDR1 SGHTA and CDR2 FQGNSA. The CDR3 DNA reads TGTGCCAGCAGCTCCGTCTCCGGTGAAAAACTGTTTTTT. Its translation is CASSSVSGEKLFF.

The chain uses TRBV5-3 and TRBJ1-4; 9 nucleotides match TRBD1. TRBV5-3 qualifies as an ORF whose function is uncertain. The junction had 7 bases not matched to a gene; V was cut back by 7 bases and J by 3 bases. There are 15 residues in the CDR3. The CDR3 DNA reads as TGTGCCAGAGGAACAGGGGGCGTCGCTAATGAAAAACTGTTTTTT. As protein: CARGTGGVANEKLFF.

The count of this clone is one. The chain combines TRBV27 with TRBJ1-4; D is perhaps TRBD1 (5 bases). Trimming pared 3 bases from V and 8 bases from J, leaving 13 bases between. The CDR3 contains 14 residues. CDR1 is MNHEY and CDR2 is SMNVEV in the germline V gene (reference sequence). The CDR3 DNA is TGTGCCAGCAGTTTTCCGGGGGATGGGGAAAAACTGTTTTTT. Amino acid sequence: CASSFPGDGEKLFF. Supplemented by reference TRBV27 and TRBJ1-4, the full variable domain reads EAQVTQNPRYLITVTGKKLTVTCSQNMNHEYMSWYRQDPGLGLRQIYYSMNVEVTDKGDVPEGYKVSRKEKRNFPLILESPSPNQTSLYFCASSFPGDGEKLFFGSGTQLSVL.

The rearrangement joins TRBV5-4 to TRBJ2-1; TRBD2 aligns across 8 bases. The trim removed 4 bases at V and 4 bases at J, leaving 10 bases unmatched. Germline loops: CDR1 SGHNT, CDR2 YYREEE (reference sequence). The CDR3 length is 16 residues. As DNA, the CDR3 is TGTGCCAGCAGCCTGCGGGGGGCGGTCCCTTACAATGAGCAGTTCTTC. Encoded protein: CASSLRGAVPYNEQFF.

This chain connects TRBV5-1 to TRBJ2-5; no firm D call. The V end was cut by 4 bases, the J end by 1 base, with 11 bases between. The CDR3 consists of 14 residues. The germline gives CDR1 SGHRS, CDR2 YFSETQ. Written as DNA, the CDR3 is TGCGCCAGCAGCCGATCTGAGATCCAAGAGACCCAGTACTTC. This encodes CASSRSEIQETQYF.

CDR3: CASSTTSGNTGELFF. The CDR3 DNA reads TGTGCCAGTAGTACGACTAGCGGGAACACCGGGGAGCTGTTTTTT. This chain links TRBV19 with TRBJ2-2; TRBD2 agrees at 9 bases. The V gene's germline CDR1 is LNHDA and CDR2 SQIVND (reference sequence). Losses at the gene ends were 4 bases for V and 1 base for J; bases not matched to a gene: 1. The CDR3 length is 15 residues.

The chain couples TRBV6-5 to TRBJ1-2; D gene uncertain. Trimming left V 5 bases short and J 7 bases short, with 20 bases between. The germline V gene encodes CDR1 MNHEY and CDR2 SVGAGI. The CDR3 spans 15 residues. CDR3 DNA sequence: TGTGCCAGCAGTATGCGCGACGGGGTATTAGGTGGCTACACCTTC. Translation gives CASSMRDGVLGGYTF.

This clone appeared once. The chain uses TRBV23-1 and TRBJ1-2; no definite D call. TRBV23-1 is labeled an ORF, and its function is uncertain. CDR3 length: 15 residues. V lost 4 bases to trimming and J lost 3 bases, with 15 bases between them. The DNA for the CDR3 is TGCGCCAGCAGTCTAAATCCCCCAGGTGACTATGGCTACACCTTC. Amino acid sequence: CASSLNPPGDYGYTF.

The rearrangement uses TRBV5-1 and TRBJ2-3; no firm D call. Trimming removed 3 bases from V and 0 bases from J, with 11 bases in between. Germline V gives CDR1 SGHRS, CDR2 YFSETQ. The CDR3 is 15 amino acids. In DNA form, the CDR3 reads TGCGCCAGCAGCTGGTGGGCAATTAGCACAGATACGCAGTATTTT. Amino acid sequence: CASSWWAISTDTQYF.

The chain uses TRBV2 and TRBJ1-1; D gene ambiguous. V lost 6 bases to trimming and J lost 3 bases, with 8 bases between them. Germline values: CDR1 SNHLY, CDR2 FYNNEI. This CDR3 is 12 amino acids long. The CDR3 DNA reads as TGTGCCAGCAGCCCGTTTTACACTGAAGCTTTCTTT. It specifies CASSPFYTEAFF.

J is TRBJ2-1 and V is TRBV5-5; a possible D gene is TRBD1 (5 bases). Trimming removed 4 bases from V and 4 bases from J, with 24 bases in between. This CDR3 has 18 residues. CDR1 is SGHKS and CDR2 is YYEKEE in the germline V gene (reference sequence). The CDR3 is CASSPTALGSPDYNEQFF. For the CDR3, the DNA is TGTGCCAGCAGCCCGACAGCCCTAGGGTCCCCGGATTACAATGAGCAGTTCTTC.

The V and J genes are TRBV18 and TRBJ2-5; 7 bases line up with TRBD2. Trimming at V came to 2 bases and at J to 5 bases, leaving 14 bases not matched to a gene. CDR1 KGHSH and CDR2 LQKENI come from the germline V gene. This CDR3 is built from 17 residues. CDR3 in amino acids: CASSPLDGGGFGETQYF. Written as DNA, the CDR3 is TGTGCCAGCTCACCATTGGACGGCGGGGGTTTTGGGGAGACCCAGTACTTC.

This clone has only one observation. The genes are TRBV6-2 or TRBV6-3 and TRBJ2-5; 10 nucleotides agree with TRBD2. This CDR3 is built from 17 residues. Germline V lookup: CDR1 MNHEY, CDR2 SVGEGT. J lost 2 bases, V lost 5 bases, and 11 bases had no gene match. The CDR3 nucleotides are TGTGCCAGCAGTACCCGGTTACTAGCGGGGAGACAAGAGACCCAGTACTTC. Its protein is CASSTRLLAGRQETQYF.

This chain connects TRBV2 to TRBJ2-7, with D possibly matching TRBD1 (5 bases). In germline, CDR1 is SNHLY, CDR2 FYNNEI. The CDR3 is made up of 17 amino acids. With 3 bases removed from V and 0 bases from J, the gap between germline ends came to 18 bases. CDR3 loop: CASSDAKSQGPSYEQYF. CDR3 nucleotides: TGTGCCAGCAGTGATGCAAAGTCCCAGGGCCCCTCCTACGAGCAGTACTTC.

V is TRBV27 and J is TRBJ2-1, with 7 nucleotides matching TRBD2. V trimming: 2 bases; J trimming: 2 bases; junction bases outside the gene matches: 3. This CDR3 spans 15 amino acids. The germline V gene has CDR1 MNHEY and CDR2 SMNVEV (reference sequence). The CDR3: CASSLTRGAYNEQFF. The CDR3 nucleotides are TGTGCCAGCAGTTTAACTCGGGGGGCCTACAATGAGCAGTTCTTC.

Here the CDR3 reads CASSSTGGRFQPQHF. The DNA for the CDR3 is TGTGCCAGCAGCTCGACAGGGGGCCGGTTCCAGCCCCAGCATTTT. The chain employs TRBV5-6 and TRBJ1-5, with TRBD1 matching over 10 bases. CDR3 length equals 15 residues. Germline CDR1 reads SGHDT; CDR2 reads YYEEEE. The J segment lost 7 bases and the V segment lost 3 bases, leaving 7 bases of the junction unmatched.

This clone was counted only a few times. The chain joins TRBV27 to TRBJ1-1, with TRBD1 identical over 10 bases. V lost 4 bases to trimming and J lost 4 bases; unmatched junction nucleotides: 3. The CDR3 length is 14 residues. In germline, CDR1 is MNHEY, CDR2 SMNVEV (reference sequence). The DNA of the CDR3 is TGTGCCAGCAGTTGGGGACAGGGGCCCACTGAAGCTTTCTTT. Protein: CASSWGQGPTEAFF.

The chain joins TRBV5-1 to TRBJ1-4; no clear D. Germline V gene data show CDR1 as SGHRS and CDR2 as YFSETQ. V lost 4 bases, J lost 4 bases, and 11 bases lay in between. CDR3 length: 14 residues. The CDR3 DNA follows: TGCGCCAGCAGCACGGACTACCGTAATGAAAAACTGTTTTTT. Its translation is CASSTDYRNEKLFF.

The J gene is TRBJ2-7, the V gene TRBV19, with TRBD2 matching 8 bases. The CDR3 has 15 residues. Germline CDR1 LNHDA, CDR2 SQIVND (reference sequence). Trimming removed 1 base from V and 3 bases from J; junction bases left unmatched: 5. This CDR3 is CASSIGAGDYYEQYF. Written as DNA, the CDR3 is TGTGCCAGTAGTATAGGAGCGGGGGATTACTACGAGCAGTACTTC.